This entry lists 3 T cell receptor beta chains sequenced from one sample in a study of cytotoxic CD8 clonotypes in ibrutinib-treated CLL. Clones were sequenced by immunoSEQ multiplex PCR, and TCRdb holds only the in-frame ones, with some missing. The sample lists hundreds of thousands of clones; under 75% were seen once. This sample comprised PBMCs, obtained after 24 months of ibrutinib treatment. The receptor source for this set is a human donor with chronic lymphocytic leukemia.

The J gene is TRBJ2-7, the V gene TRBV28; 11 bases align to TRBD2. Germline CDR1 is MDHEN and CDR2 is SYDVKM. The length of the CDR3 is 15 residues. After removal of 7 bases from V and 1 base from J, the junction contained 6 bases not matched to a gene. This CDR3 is CASKIAGGPSYEQYF. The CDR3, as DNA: TGTGCCAGCAAAATAGCGGGAGGGCCGTCCTACGAGCAGTACTTC.

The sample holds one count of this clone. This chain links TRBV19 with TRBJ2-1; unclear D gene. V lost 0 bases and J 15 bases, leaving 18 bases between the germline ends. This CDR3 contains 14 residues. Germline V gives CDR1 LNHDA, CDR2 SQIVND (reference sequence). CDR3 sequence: CASSIDRAAQRTFF. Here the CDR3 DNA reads TGTGCCAGTAGTATAGATCGGGCAGCCCAAAGGACGTTCTTC.

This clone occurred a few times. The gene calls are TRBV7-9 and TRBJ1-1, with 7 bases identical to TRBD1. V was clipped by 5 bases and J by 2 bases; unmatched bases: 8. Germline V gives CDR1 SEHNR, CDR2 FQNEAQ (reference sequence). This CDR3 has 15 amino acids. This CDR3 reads CASSAEGTDNTEAFF. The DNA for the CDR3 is TGTGCCAGCAGCGCTGAAGGGACAGACAACACTGAAGCTTTCTTT.